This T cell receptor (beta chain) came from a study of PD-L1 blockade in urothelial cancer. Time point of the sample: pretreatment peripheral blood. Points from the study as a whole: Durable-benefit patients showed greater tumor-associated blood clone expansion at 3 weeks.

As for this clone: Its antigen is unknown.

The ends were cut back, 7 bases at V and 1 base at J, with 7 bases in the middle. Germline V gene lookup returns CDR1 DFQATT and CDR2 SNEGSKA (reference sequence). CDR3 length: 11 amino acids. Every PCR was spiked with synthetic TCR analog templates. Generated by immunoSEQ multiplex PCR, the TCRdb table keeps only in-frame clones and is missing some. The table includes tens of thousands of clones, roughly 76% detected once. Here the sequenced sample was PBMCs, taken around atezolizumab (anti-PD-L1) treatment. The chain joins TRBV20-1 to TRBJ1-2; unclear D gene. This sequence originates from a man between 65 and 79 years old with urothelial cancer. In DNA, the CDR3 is TGCAGTGTACCGGGTAACTATGGCTACACCTTC. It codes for CSVPGNYGYTF.